This T cell receptor beta chain was recorded in a study of T cell changes during pregnancy in multiple sclerosis. Here immunoSEQ multiplex PCR was the method, and the copy in TCRdb shows in-frame clones only, minus some. The sample includes under 50,000 clones, 70% to 90% of them seen just once. There are 15 residues in the CDR3. Germline assignment: CDR1 SGHVS and CDR2 FQNEAQ. Trimming shortened V by 5 bases and J by 0 bases, and 11 bases separated the two germline ends. The sequenced sample was CD8+ T cells from peripheral blood mononuclear cells, obtained in the first trimester of pregnancy. The sequence was collected from a female donor with multiple sclerosis, enrolled in a pregnancy study. The V call is TRBV7-8, the J call TRBJ1-3, with a tentative D call TRBD1 (6 bases). The DNA of the CDR3 is TGTGCCAGCAGCACCCACAGGGACTCTGGAAACACCATATATTTT. This codes for CASSTHRDSGNTIYF.